This T cell receptor beta chain was found in a study of T cells in Graves' hyperthyroidism and ophthalmopathy. Study-wide points: Within blood appeared most thyroid clonotypes that had expanded above 0.001.

This CDR3 region has 14 residues. Looked up from germline, CDR1 is DFQATT and CDR2 is SNEGSKA (reference sequence). V was cut by 0 bases and J by 3 bases, with 9 bases left in between. Hyperthyroidism, newly diagnosed and lasting under 2 months, affected patients aged 18 to 65. Regions amplified from RNA transcripts were the TCR beta CDR3 regions. A set of HTBI primers served as the primers for a first-round RT-PCR of the TCR CDR3. A single record per CDR3 protein comes from TCRdb applying MiXCR to the multiplex PCR reads. The sample yields fewer than 350,000 distinct CDR3 sequences, roughly 13% seen once. In the case of this clonotype: The antigen is not known.

The TCR sequence derives from a woman aged 40 to 50 with Graves' hyperthyroidism. The chain employs TRBV20-1 and TRBJ1-5, with D unclear. Sequencing was performed on blood. The CDR3: CSARDGRTNQPQHF. The CDR3 DNA sequence: TGCAGTGCTAGAGATGGCAGGACCAATCAGCCCCAGCATTTT.